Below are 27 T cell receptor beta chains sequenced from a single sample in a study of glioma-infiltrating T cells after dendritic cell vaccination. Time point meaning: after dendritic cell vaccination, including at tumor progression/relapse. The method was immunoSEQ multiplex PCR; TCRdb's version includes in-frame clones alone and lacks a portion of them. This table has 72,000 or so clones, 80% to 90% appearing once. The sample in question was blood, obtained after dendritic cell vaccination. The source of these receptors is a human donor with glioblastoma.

The CDR3 bases are TGTGCCAGCGGATACGCAGGGGGCGGTCGAGCTTTCTTT. Protein sequence: CASGYAGGGRAFF. The V and J genes are TRBV14 and TRBJ1-1; 8 bases are a match to TRBD1. Germline V gives CDR1 SGHDN, CDR2 FVKESK. V was pared by 8 bases and J by 10 bases, with 12 bases of the junction left unmatched. The CDR3 runs to 13 residues.

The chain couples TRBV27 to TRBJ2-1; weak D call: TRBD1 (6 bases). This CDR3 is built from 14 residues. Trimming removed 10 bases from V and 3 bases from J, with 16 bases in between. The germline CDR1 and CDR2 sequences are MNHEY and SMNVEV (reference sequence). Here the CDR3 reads CATRQAWDYNEQFF. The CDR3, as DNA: TGTGCCACCAGACAGGCCTGGGACTACAATGAGCAGTTCTTC.

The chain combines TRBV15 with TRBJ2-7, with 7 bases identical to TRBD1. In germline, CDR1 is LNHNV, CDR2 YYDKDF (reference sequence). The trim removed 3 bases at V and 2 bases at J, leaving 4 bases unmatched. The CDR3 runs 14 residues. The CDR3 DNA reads TGTGCCACCAGCAGGTTCCAGGGGGCCTACGAGCAGTACTTC. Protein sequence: CATSRFQGAYEQYF. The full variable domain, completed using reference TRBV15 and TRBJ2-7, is DAMVIQNPRYQVTQFGKPVTLSCSQTLNHNVMYWYQQKSSQAPKLLFHYYDKDFNNEADTPDNFQSRRPNTSFCFLDIRSPGLGDTAMYLCATSRFQGAYEQYFGPGTRLTVT.

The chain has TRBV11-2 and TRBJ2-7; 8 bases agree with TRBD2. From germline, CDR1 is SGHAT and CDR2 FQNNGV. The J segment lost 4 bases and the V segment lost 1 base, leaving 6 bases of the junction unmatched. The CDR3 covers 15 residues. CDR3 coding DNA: TGTGCCAGCAGCTTAGGTCTGAGCGGGAGTTACGAGCAGTACTTC. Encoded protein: CASSLGLSGSYEQYF.

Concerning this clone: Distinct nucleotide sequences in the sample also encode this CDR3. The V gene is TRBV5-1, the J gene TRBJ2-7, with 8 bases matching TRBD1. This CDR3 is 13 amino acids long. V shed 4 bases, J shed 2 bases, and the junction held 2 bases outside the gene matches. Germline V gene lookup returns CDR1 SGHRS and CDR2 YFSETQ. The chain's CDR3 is CASSLDRAYEQYF. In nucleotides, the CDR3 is TGCGCCAGCAGCCTGGACAGGGCCTACGAGCAGTACTTC.

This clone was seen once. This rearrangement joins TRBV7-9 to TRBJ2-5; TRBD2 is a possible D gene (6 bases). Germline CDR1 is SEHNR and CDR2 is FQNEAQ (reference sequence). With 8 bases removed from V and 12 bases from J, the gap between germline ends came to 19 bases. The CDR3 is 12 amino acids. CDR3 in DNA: TGTGCCAGCGTCCAGTTGGGGGGAGACGAGTACTTC. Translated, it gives CASVQLGGDEYF.

This chain's CDR3 is CASSPKAGGTEAFF. In DNA form, the CDR3 reads TGTGCCAGCTCACCTAAGGCCGGGGGGACTGAAGCTTTCTTT. This chain uses TRBV18 with TRBJ1-1, with D possibly being TRBD1 (5 bases). CDR3 length equals 14 residues. The V and J ends lost 3 bases and 5 bases respectively, with 13 bases between them. Germline CDR1 and CDR2: KGHSH and LQKENI.

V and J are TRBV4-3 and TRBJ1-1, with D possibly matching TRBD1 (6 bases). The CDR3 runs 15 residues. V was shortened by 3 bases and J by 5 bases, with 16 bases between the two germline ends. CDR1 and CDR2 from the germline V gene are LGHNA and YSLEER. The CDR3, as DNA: TGCGCCAGCAGCCAGAGGGGGGGAGCCAAGACTGAAGCTTTCTTT. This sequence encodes CASSQRGGAKTEAFF.

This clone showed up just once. The CDR3 DNA reads TGTGCCTCCCGGGACTCCAAATCCTACGAGCAGTACTTC. It encodes CASRDSKSYEQYF. The chain couples TRBV30 to TRBJ2-7; TRBD2 is a possible D gene (6 bases). The V gene lost 7 bases and the J gene lost 1 base, with 14 bases spanning the gap. Looked up from germline, CDR1 is GTSNPN and CDR2 is SVGIG (reference sequence). The CDR3 runs 13 residues.

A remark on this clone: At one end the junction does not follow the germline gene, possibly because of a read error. The CDR3 nucleotides read TGTGCCACCAGTAGAGGGGCGGGAGGCTACGAGCAGTACTTC. This encodes CATSRGAGGYEQYF. The chain uses TRBV15 and TRBJ2-7, with 8 bases that match TRBD2. The CDR3 consists of 14 residues. Germline CDR1 is LNHNV and CDR2 is YYDKDF (reference sequence).

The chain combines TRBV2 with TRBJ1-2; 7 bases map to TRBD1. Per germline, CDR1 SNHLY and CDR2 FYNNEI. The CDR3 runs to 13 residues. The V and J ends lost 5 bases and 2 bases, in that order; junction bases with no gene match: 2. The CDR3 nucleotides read TGTGCCAGCAGTACAGGGGCCAACTATGGCTACACCTTC. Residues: CASSTGANYGYTF.

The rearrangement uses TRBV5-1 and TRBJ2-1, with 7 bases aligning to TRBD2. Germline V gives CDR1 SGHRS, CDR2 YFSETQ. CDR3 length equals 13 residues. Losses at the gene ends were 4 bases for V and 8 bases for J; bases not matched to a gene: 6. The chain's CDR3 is CASSEGGPYEQFF. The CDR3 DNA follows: TGCGCCAGCAGCGAGGGAGGGCCTTATGAGCAGTTCTTC.

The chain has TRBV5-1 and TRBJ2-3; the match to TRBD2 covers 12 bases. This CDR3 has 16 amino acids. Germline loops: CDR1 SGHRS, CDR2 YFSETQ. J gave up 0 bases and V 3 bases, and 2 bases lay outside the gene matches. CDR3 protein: CASSSGTSGSTDTQYF. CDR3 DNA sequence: TGCGCCAGCAGCTCCGGGACTAGCGGGAGCACAGATACGCAGTATTTT.

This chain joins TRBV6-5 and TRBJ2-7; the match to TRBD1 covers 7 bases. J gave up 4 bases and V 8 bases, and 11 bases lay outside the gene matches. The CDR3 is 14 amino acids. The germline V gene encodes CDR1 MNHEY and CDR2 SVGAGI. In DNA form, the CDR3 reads TGTGCCAGCCAGCAGTATGACAGGGCGTACGAGCAGTACTTC. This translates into CASQQYDRAYEQYF.

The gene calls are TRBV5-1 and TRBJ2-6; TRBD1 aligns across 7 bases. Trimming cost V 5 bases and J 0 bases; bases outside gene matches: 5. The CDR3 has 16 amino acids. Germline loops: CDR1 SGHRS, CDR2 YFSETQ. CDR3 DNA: TGCGCCAGCAGGGGGACAGTCGTCTCTGGGGCCAACGTCCTGACTTTC. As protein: CASRGTVVSGANVLTF.

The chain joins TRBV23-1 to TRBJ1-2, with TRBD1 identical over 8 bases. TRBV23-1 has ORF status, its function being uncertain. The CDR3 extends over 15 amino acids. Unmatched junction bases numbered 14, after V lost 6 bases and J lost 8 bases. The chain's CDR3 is CASSQTDREYPGYTF. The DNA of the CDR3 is TGCGCCAGCAGCCAGACGGACAGGGAATATCCAGGCTACACCTTC.

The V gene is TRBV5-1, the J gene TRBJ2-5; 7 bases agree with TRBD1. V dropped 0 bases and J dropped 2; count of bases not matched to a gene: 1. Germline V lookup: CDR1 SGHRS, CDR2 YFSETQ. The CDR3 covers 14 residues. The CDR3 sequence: CASSLVQGQETQYF. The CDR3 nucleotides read TGCGCCAGCAGCTTGGTACAGGGGCAAGAGACCCAGTACTTC.

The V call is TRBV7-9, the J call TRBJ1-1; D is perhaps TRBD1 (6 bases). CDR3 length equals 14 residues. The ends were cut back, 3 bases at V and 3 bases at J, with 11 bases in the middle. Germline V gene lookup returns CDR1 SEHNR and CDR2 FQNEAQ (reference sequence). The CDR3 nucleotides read TGTGCCAGCAGCTTTCTACAGGGACACACTGAAGCTTTCTTT. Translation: CASSFLQGHTEAFF. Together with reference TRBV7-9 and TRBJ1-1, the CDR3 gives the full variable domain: DTGVSQNPRHKITKRGQNVTFRCDPISEHNRLYWYRQTLGQGPEFLTYFQNEAQLEKSRLLSDRFSAERPKGSFSTLEIQRTEQGDSAMYLCASSFLQGHTEAFFGQGTRLTVV.

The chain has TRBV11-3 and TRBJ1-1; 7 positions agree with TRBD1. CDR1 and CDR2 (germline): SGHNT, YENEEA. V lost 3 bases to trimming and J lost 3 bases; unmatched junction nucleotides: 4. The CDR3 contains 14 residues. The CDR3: CASSFGTAYTEAFF. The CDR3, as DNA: TGTGCCAGCAGCTTCGGGACAGCCTACACTGAAGCTTTCTTT.

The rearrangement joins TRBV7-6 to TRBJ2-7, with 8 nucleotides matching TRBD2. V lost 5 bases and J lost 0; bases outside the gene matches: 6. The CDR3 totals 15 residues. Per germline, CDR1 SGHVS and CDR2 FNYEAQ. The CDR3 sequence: CASSPREGSSYEQYF. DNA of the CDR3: TGTGCCAGCAGCCCTCGGGAGGGGAGCTCCTACGAGCAGTACTTC.

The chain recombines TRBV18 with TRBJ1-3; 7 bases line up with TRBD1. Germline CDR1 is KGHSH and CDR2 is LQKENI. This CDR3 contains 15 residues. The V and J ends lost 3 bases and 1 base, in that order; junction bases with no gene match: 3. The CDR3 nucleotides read TGTGCCAGCTCACCCGACAGGGTTTCTGGAAACACCATATATTTT. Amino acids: CASSPDRVSGNTIYF.

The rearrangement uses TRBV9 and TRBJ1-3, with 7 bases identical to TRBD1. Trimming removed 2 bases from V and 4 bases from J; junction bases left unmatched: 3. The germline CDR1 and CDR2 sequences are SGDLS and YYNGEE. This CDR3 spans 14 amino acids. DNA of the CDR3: TGTGCCAGCAGCGTTACAGGGGAGGGAAACACCATATATTTT. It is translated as CASSVTGEGNTIYF.

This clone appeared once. The chain's CDR3 is CASSPETGPEAFF. For the CDR3, the DNA is TGTGCCAGCAGCCCGGAGACAGGACCAGAAGCTTTCTTT. The chain carries TRBV5-6 and TRBJ1-1; tentatively, D is TRBD1 (6 bases). With 4 bases removed from V and 8 bases from J, the gap between germline ends came to 15 bases. Germline assignment: CDR1 SGHDT and CDR2 YYEEEE. CDR3 length: 13 amino acids.

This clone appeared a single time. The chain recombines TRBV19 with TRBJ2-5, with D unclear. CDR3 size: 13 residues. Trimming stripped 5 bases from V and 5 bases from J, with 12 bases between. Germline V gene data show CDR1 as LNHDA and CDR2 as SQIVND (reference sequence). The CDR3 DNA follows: TGTGCCAGTAGTCGCGGCGGTAGGGAGACCCAGTACTTC. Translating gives CASSRGGRETQYF.

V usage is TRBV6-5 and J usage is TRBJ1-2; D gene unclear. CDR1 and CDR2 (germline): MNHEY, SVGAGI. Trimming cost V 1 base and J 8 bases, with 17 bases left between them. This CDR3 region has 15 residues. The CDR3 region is CASSYFAGSFEGYTF. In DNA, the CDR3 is TGTGCCAGCAGTTACTTTGCGGGGTCGTTCGAAGGCTACACCTTC.

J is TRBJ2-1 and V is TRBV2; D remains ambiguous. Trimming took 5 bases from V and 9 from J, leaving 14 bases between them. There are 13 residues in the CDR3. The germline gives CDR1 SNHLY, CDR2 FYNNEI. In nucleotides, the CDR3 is TGTGCCAGCAGTAGAGACGGGTCTCTTGAGCAGTTCTTC. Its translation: CASSRDGSLEQFF.

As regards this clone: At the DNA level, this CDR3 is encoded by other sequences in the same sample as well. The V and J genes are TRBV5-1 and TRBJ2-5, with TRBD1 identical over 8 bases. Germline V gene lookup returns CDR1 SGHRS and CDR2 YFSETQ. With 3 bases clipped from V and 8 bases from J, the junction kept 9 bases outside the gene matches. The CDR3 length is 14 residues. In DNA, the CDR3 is TGCGCCAGCAGCTCGACAGGGGCCGGGAAAACCCAGTACTTC. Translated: CASSSTGAGKTQYF. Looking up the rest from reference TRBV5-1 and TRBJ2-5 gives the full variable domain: KAGVTQTPRYLIKTRGQQVTLSCSPISGHRSVSWYQQTPGQGLQFLFEYFSETQRNKGNFPGRFSGRQFSNSRSEMNVSTLELGDSALYLCASSSTGAGKTQYFGPGTRLLVL.